This T cell receptor (beta chain) was identified during a study of blood T cell repertoires in COVID-19. Whole-study context: Samples representing acute and convalescent COVID-19 were sourced from the United States, Italy and Spain. Nucleic acid was either cDNA or gDNA, and it came from T cells, B-cell-depleted T cells, or PBMCs.

Original analysis: Reference gene primer amplification gave estimated nucleated cell counts. Repertoires were generated with immunoSEQ multiplex PCR, while TCRdb's copy carries only in-frame clones and drops some. V and J calls plus clone size are reproduced from that table; the DNA served to infer D and trimming. The table lists 290,000 or so clones, approximately 86% of them singletons. Trimming removed 2 bases at V and 2 bases at J, with 9 bases between. This CDR3 region has 14 residues. Germline lookup yields CDR1 SGHTA and CDR2 FQGNSA. The chain couples TRBV7-2 to TRBJ1-1, with TRBD1 as a possible D gene (6 bases). The sample taken for sequencing was peripheral blood. This clonotype was obtained from a man aged 70 or older with acute or convalescent COVID-19. The CDR3 DNA reads TGTGCCAGCAGCTTAACAGGGCACAACACTGAAGCTTTCTTT. Translated: CASSLTGHNTEAFF.